A selection of T cell receptor beta chains follows, all from one sample in a study of shared clonotypes between healthy human individuals. The protocol was immunoSEQ multiplex PCR, while the TCRdb copy is restricted to in-frame clones and leaves out a portion. The sample contains roughly 2,500,000 clones, roughly 93% of which appear only once. Sequencing was done on a sample of naive CD4+ T cells from PBMCs. All receptors derive from a man aged 18 to 30 in good health. Some clones in this sample may be carry-over from other donors' samples. CDR3s include the opening cysteine and the closing phenylalanine or tryptophan. A D gene is named only where the DNA matches it firmly. Size is stated for part of the rows, as once, few or many counts, or as a class when the clone is expanded.

>TRBV29-1|-|-|TRBJ1-5
CSVRPGSNQPQHF
TGCAGCGTGCGGCCGGGAAGCAATCAGCCCCAGCATTTT
>TRBV28|-|once|TRBJ1-2
CASSIPSTLYYGYTF
TGTGCCAGCAGTATCCCGAGTACACTTTACTATGGCTACACCTTC
>TRBV5-1|TRBD1|-|TRBJ1-1
CASSGQGLNTEAFF
TGCGCCAGCAGCGGACAGGGATTGAACACTGAAGCTTTCTTT
>TRBV6-5|TRBD1|-|TRBJ2-7
CASSRDRELDYEQYF
TGTGCCAGCAGCAGAGACAGGGAACTAGACTACGAGCAGTACTTC
>TRBV28|-|-|TRBJ2-5
CASSPPVETQYF
TGTGCCAGCAGTCCCCCCGTGGAGACCCAGTACTTC
>TRBV18|TRBD1|-|TRBJ1-3
CASSPGTGSSSGNTIYF
TGTGCCAGCTCACCTGGGACAGGGTCATCCTCTGGAAACACCATATATTTT
>TRBV6-5|-|-|TRBJ2-5
CASSSPPGTQYF
TGTGCCAGCAGTTCACCGCCGGGGACCCAGTACTTC
>TRBV28|-|-|TRBJ2-3
CASSLPIGRALDTQYF
TGTGCCAGCAGTCTCCCTATAGGAAGGGCCTTAGATACGCAGTATTTT
>TRBV6-5|-|-|TRBJ2-2
CASSYRATGELFF
TGTGCCAGCAGTTACAGGGCCACCGGGGAGCTGTTTTTT
>TRBV6-1|TRBD2|once|TRBJ2-2
CASSGTASGSQYTGELFF
TGTGCCAGCAGTGGAACTGCTAGCGGGAGTCAGTACACCGGGGAGCTGTTTTTT
>TRBV6-5|TRBD1|-|TRBJ2-2
CASRKTGGTGELFF
TGTGCCAGCAGAAAGACAGGGGGCACCGGGGAGCTGTTTTTT
>TRBV28|TRBD1|-|TRBJ1-1
CASSLVSGQGTTEAFF
TGTGCCAGCAGTTTAGTTTCTGGACAGGGAACCACTGAAGCTTTCTTT
>TRBV18|-|few|TRBJ2-2
CASSRTQNTGELFF
TGTGCCAGCTCTCGGACACAAAACACCGGGGAGCTGTTTTTT
>TRBV7-2|-|once|TRBJ2-5
CASSLSGIEETQYF
TGTGCCAGCAGCTTATCGGGGATCGAAGAGACCCAGTACTTC
>TRBV15|-|-|TRBJ2-3
CATSRAPTSSDTQYF
TGTGCCACCAGCAGAGCCCCTACCAGCTCAGATACGCAGTATTTT
>TRBV5-1|TRBD1|-|TRBJ1-2
CASSFGTGEANGYTF
TGCGCCAGCAGCTTCGGGACAGGCGAGGCGAATGGCTACACCTTC
>TRBV28|TRBD1|-|TRBJ2-7
CASRVRDRDPYEQYF
TGTGCCAGCAGGGTCCGGGACAGGGACCCCTACGAGCAGTACTTC
>TRBV4-1|TRBD1|-|TRBJ2-5
CASSHRTGLGETQYF
TGCGCCAGCAGCCACCGGACAGGGTTGGGGGAGACCCAGTACTTC